The sequence of this T cell receptor beta chain was determined in a study of a mutant IDH1 vaccine in newly diagnosed glioma. As for the study in general: Onset of vaccination occurred 4-6 weeks following radiotherapy alone, or with temozolomide cycles. Receipt of radiotherapy, temozolomide, or both preceded the study, and most received both.

Germline CDR1 reads LGHNA; CDR2 reads YSLEER. The V end was cut by 0 bases, the J end by 3 bases, with 14 bases between. The CDR3 loop spans 16 amino acids. Indicated time point: week 35, safety follow-up. In the vaccine, a single dose held 300 ug of the mutant IDH1 20-mer peptide, along with topical imiquimod. TCRdb's copy holds only in-frame clones and misses some; the assay was immunoSEQ multiplex PCR. In the table there are 30,000 to 40,000 clones, about four fifths of which are singletons. Study outcomes and limitations: Vaccine-induced responses were seen in approximately 92% of patients, spanning several MHC alleles.

To note about this clone: The antigen is undetermined.

The chain is built from TRBV4-3 and TRBJ1-1; the D is unclear. The receptor was isolated from a middle-aged man with glioma. Some clones in this sample may be carry-over from other donors' samples. The specimen was PBMCs, collected from a glioma patient whose treatment included an IDH1 peptide vaccine. This CDR3 reads CASSQDSPGPYTEAFF. In DNA form, the CDR3 reads TGCGCCAGCAGCCAAGATTCCCCCGGGCCTTACACTGAAGCTTTCTTT.